Listed below are T cell receptor beta chains from one sample, sequenced in a study of blood T cell repertoires in COVID-19. TCRdb's table, derived via immunoSEQ multiplex PCR, lists solely in-frame clones and lacks some. The repertoire holds about 360,000 clones, with around 86% as singletons. Sequencing was done on a sample of peripheral blood. The receptors derive from a human donor in a cohort sampled during active COVID-19. Each CDR3 is given with its conserved first and last residue. A D gene is named only where the DNA matches it firmly. Some rows mark clone size as missing; the rest say once, few, many or name a class of expanded clone.

clone_size j_call d_call v_call cdr3_nt cdr3_aa
- TRBJ2-7 - TRBV28 TGTGCCAGCAGTAGAGGAACTGATGGGGAGCAGTACTTC CASSRGTDGEQYF
- TRBJ2-5 - TRBV19 TGTGCCAGTAGCTCGGGACTGAGGGAGACCCAGTACTTC CASSSGLRETQYF
- TRBJ1-5 - TRBV6-1 TGTGCCAGCAGTGAAGTGGGACATGGGGGTCAGCCCCAGCATTTT CASSEVGHGGQPQHF
- TRBJ1-6 TRBD1 TRBV19 TGTGCCAGTAGTACTTTCGGACAGGGCGAGAATTCACCCCTCCACTTT CASSTFGQGENSPLHF
- TRBJ1-2 - TRBV3-1/TRBV3-2 TGTGCCAGCAGCCAAGCTAGTGGCTATGGCTACACCTTC CASSQASGYGYTF
- TRBJ1-5 - TRBV5-8 TGTGCCAGCAGCTCGCCGGGGGAGCCCCAGCATTTT CASSSPGEPQHF
- TRBJ2-7 - TRBV2 TGTGCCAGCAGAGATGCACGGTACGAGCAGTACTTC CASRDARYEQYF
- TRBJ2-3 - TRBV4-2 TGTGCCAGCAGCCAAGATGATGAGGCAGTCACAGATACGCAGTATTTT CASSQDDEAVTDTQYF
- TRBJ2-5 TRBD2 TRBV3-1/TRBV3-2 TGTGCCAGCAGCAAAACCACATTACTAGCGGGGGGACGGGAGACCCAGTACTTC CASSKTTLLAGGRETQYF
- TRBJ2-7 - TRBV2 TGTGCCAGCAGTGAATGGGCAGGCTACGAGCAGTACTTC CASSEWAGYEQYF
- TRBJ2-7 - TRBV4-1 TGCGCCAGCAGCCAAGAGGAACAGAACGAGCAGTACTTC CASSQEEQNEQYF
once TRBJ2-7 TRBD2 TRBV28 TGTGCCAGCAGTCTATACGGTCGGCGGGAGGCTTACGAGCAGTACTTC CASSLYGRREAYEQYF
- TRBJ2-7 TRBD1 TRBV7-9 TGTGCCAGCAGCTTAAGGTGGTCGGGGACAGGAGTTGTCTACGAGCAGTACTTC CASSLRWSGTGVVYEQYF
- TRBJ2-7 - TRBV5-1 TGCGCCAGCAGCTTGGCGGGAGGGGGCTTAACGTACGAGCAGTACTTC CASSLAGGGLTYEQYF
- TRBJ2-1 TRBD2 TRBV9 TGTGCCAGCAGTAGCGGGGGGTCCGGAGAGCAGTTCTTC CASSSGGSGEQFF
- TRBJ2-1 TRBD2 TRBV29-1 TGCAGCGTTGAAGCTCCAATAGCGGGGGAGGGGAATGAGCAGTTCTTC CSVEAPIAGEGNEQFF
once TRBJ2-3 - TRBV10-1 TGCGCCAGCAGTGTTAGCCAAACAGATACGCAGTATTTT CASSVSQTDTQYF
once TRBJ1-5 - TRBV2 TGTGCCAGCAGTGTCGAGGCAGCCTTCCTCAATCAGCCCCAGCATTTT CASSVEAAFLNQPQHF
- TRBJ1-1 - TRBV5-1 TGCGCCAGCAGCTTGGAAGGGGTATGGGGCACTGAAGCTTTCTTT CASSLEGVWGTEAFF
- TRBJ2-2 TRBD1 TRBV11-3 TGTGCCAGCAGCCCTCGGACAGGGGGCGGGGAGCTGTTTTTT CASSPRTGGGELFF